The rows below give T cell receptor beta chains drawn from one sample of a study of CD8 T cells in ankylosing spondylitis. TCRdb processed the 5' RACE reads anew with MiXCR; each CDR3 protein has one entry. The repertoire holds some 840,000 distinct CDR3 sequences, about 11% seen once, with just over 0.5% in the top ten. The source material was blood, either unsorted or a sorted T cell fraction (not recorded which). These TCRs come from a male donor with ankylosing spondylitis. The CDR3 runs from the conserved cysteine through the conserved F or W. D genes are given only for firm matches. Rows may omit the clone size; those that give it use once, few, many or a size class.

j_gene,v_gene,d_gene,abundance,CDR3aa,CDR3nt
TRBJ2-1,TRBV5-1,-,-,CASSSQPRSGGDNEQFF,TGCGCCAGCAGCTCCCAGCCACGGTCTGGAGGAGACAATGAGCAGTTCTTC
TRBJ2-3,TRBV10-3,TRBD1,-,CATSTGQGMGTDTQYF,TGTGCCACTTCGACGGGACAGGGAATGGGGACAGATACGCAGTATTTT
TRBJ2-3,TRBV6-5,-,-,CASSYSQGPSTDTQYF,TGTGCCAGCAGTTACTCACAGGGACCTAGCACAGATACGCAGTATTTT
TRBJ1-1,TRBV18,-,few,CASSPTMNTEAFF,TGTGCCAGCTCACCTACGATGAACACTGAAGCTTTCTTT
TRBJ2-1,TRBV29-1,-,many,CSVAEADSYNEQFF,TGCAGCGTTGCTGAGGCTGATTCCTACAATGAGCAGTTCTTC
TRBJ2-5,TRBV24-1,-,few,CATSDSGTFGTQYF,TGTGCCACCAGTGACTCCGGGACGTTCGGGACCCAGTACTTC
TRBJ2-1,TRBV7-9,TRBD1,many,CASSPRDSYNEQFF,TGTGCCAGCAGCCCACGGGACAGTTACAATGAGCAGTTCTTC
TRBJ2-5,TRBV2,-,-,CASSDTGQTYQETQYF,TGTGCCAGCAGTGATACAGGACAGACCTACCAAGAGACCCAGTACTTC
TRBJ1-6,TRBV20-1,TRBD1,few,CSARGRQGFSSLHF,TGCAGTGCTAGAGGCCGACAGGGATTTTCATCCCTCCACTTT
TRBJ2-7,TRBV28,-,-,CASSSPGFEQYF,TGTGCCAGCAGTTCCCCAGGGTTCGAGCAGTACTTC
TRBJ1-2,TRBV5-1,-,-,CASSYPHPNYGYTF,TGCGCCAGCAGCTATCCGCACCCTAACTATGGCTACACCTTC
TRBJ2-2,TRBV20-1,TRBD1,-,CSARDVGQGARRELFF,TGCAGTGCTAGAGATGTGGGACAGGGGGCCCGCCGGGAGCTGTTTTTT
TRBJ1-2,TRBV12-3/TRBV12-4,-,many,CASSYSDYGYTF,TGTGCCAGCAGTTACAGCGACTATGGCTACACCTTC
TRBJ2-7,TRBV4-2,-,-,CASSQEGWAGTSSYEQYF,TGTGCCAGCAGCCAAGAAGGCTGGGCGGGGACGAGCTCCTACGAGCAGTACTTC
TRBJ2-1,TRBV20-1,-,few,CSARGGVHNEQFF,TGCAGTGCTAGGGGGGGAGTTCACAATGAGCAGTTCTTC
TRBJ2-3,TRBV11-2,-,few,CASSFGFLSGDTQYF,TGTGCCAGCAGCTTCGGATTCCTGAGCGGAGATACGCAGTATTTT
TRBJ1-1,TRBV5-1,-,-,CASSLGVETEAFF,TGCGCCAGCAGCTTGGGAGTGGAGACTGAAGCTTTCTTT
TRBJ2-7,TRBV20-1,-,few,CSARPYGIYEQYF,TGCAGTGCTAGACCTTACGGCATCTACGAGCAGTACTTC
TRBJ1-5,TRBV20-1,TRBD1,-,CSAPARGNQPQHF,TGCAGTGCTCCCGCCAGGGGGAATCAGCCCCAGCATTTT
TRBJ1-1,TRBV4-1,-,-,CASRGTLLNTEAFF,TGCGCCAGCAGAGGCACACTATTGAACACTGAAGCTTTCTTT
TRBJ1-1,TRBV29-1,TRBD1,-,CSVGQGASEAFF,TGCAGCGTGGGACAGGGGGCCTCTGAAGCTTTCTTT
TRBJ2-7,TRBV6-1,-,few,CASSEYVEQYF,TGTGCCAGCAGTGAATATGTGGAGCAGTACTTC
TRBJ2-5,TRBV5-1,-,few,CASSLEGSPSGETQYF,TGCGCCAGCAGCTTGGAGGGCAGTCCGAGCGGGGAGACCCAGTACTTC
TRBJ1-5,TRBV5-1,-,few,CASSLGPGDNQPQHF,TGCGCCAGCAGCTTGGGCCCCGGGGATAATCAGCCCCAGCATTTT
TRBJ2-3,TRBV10-3,-,-,CAISETITDTQYF,TGTGCCATCAGTGAAACTATCACAGATACGCAGTATTTT
TRBJ2-1,TRBV29-1,-,many,CSATPRAVWGQFF,TGCAGCGCGACCCCCAGGGCCGTCTGGGGGCAGTTCTTC
TRBJ1-2,TRBV5-1,-,many,CASSPGSVGNYGYTF,TGCGCCAGCAGCCCCGGGAGCGTGGGGAACTATGGCTACACCTTC
TRBJ2-2,TRBV20-1,TRBD1,-,CSGDSPNHTGELFF,TGCAGCGGGGACAGTCCAAACCACACCGGGGAGCTGTTTTTT
TRBJ1-2,TRBV12-3/TRBV12-4,-,-,CASSLSQTPNYGYTF,TGTGCCAGCAGTTTAAGTCAGACTCCTAACTATGGCTACACCTTC
TRBJ2-5,TRBV28,-,-,CASSRTSQETQYF,TGTGCCAGCAGCCGGACCAGCCAAGAGACCCAGTACTTC
TRBJ2-1,TRBV18,TRBD1,many,CASSRGTGNYNEQFF,TGTGCCAGCTCACGCGGGACAGGTAACTACAATGAGCAGTTCTTC
TRBJ1-2,TRBV27,TRBD1,few,CASSLRDRYYGYTF,TGTGCCAGCAGTTTACGGGACAGATATTATGGCTACACCTTC
TRBJ1-5,TRBV12-3/TRBV12-4,-,-,CASNRQSNQPQHF,TGTGCCAGCAATCGGCAGAGCAATCAGCCCCAGCATTTT
TRBJ2-5,TRBV28,TRBD1,few,CASSVPYRGETQYF,TGTGCCAGCAGTGTACCCTACAGGGGGGAGACCCAGTACTTC
TRBJ2-5,TRBV6-1,-,-,CASSEVAASGEETQYF,TGTGCCAGCAGTGAAGTGGCAGCCTCGGGGGAAGAGACCCAGTACTTC
TRBJ2-7,TRBV12-3/TRBV12-4,-,many,CASSGTPSAYEQYF,TGTGCCAGCAGCGGGACACCGAGTGCCTACGAGCAGTACTTC
TRBJ1-2,TRBV27,TRBD1,-,CASSYGTGYYGYTF,TGTGCCAGCAGTTACGGGACAGGGTACTATGGCTACACCTTC
TRBJ2-3,TRBV20-1,TRBD2,-,CFGGLEGTDTQYF,TGCTTCGGGGGGTTGGAGGGCACAGATACGCAGTATTTT
TRBJ2-2,TRBV5-5,TRBD1,few,CASRLTGESTGELFF,TGTGCCAGCAGGTTAACAGGGGAGAGCACCGGGGAGCTGTTTTTT
TRBJ2-1,TRBV18,-,many,CASSLTDGYNEQFF,TGTGCCAGCTCACTTACCGACGGTTACAATGAGCAGTTCTTC
TRBJ2-3,TRBV4-3,-,few,CASSPRALSTDTQYF,TGCGCCAGCAGCCCCAGGGCCCTAAGCACAGATACGCAGTATTTT
TRBJ1-6,TRBV5-1,-,-,CASSFRDHVPPLHF,TGCGCCAGCAGCTTCCGGGACCACGTTCCACCCCTCCACTTT
TRBJ2-1,TRBV15,TRBD2,-,CATSGTSGGAPGRQFF,TGTGCCACCAGCGGGACTAGCGGGGGGGCGCCGGGTCGGCAGTTCTTC
TRBJ2-7,TRBV20-1,-,many,CSATPGAYSYEQYF,TGCAGTGCTACCCCCGGCGCCTATTCCTACGAGCAGTACTTC
TRBJ1-6,TRBV6-1,-,-,CASSPTYNSPLHF,TGTGCCAGCAGCCCCACCTATAATTCACCCCTCCACTTT
TRBJ2-2,TRBV12-3/TRBV12-4,-,many,CASSPPTGELFF,TGTGCCAGCAGTCCCCCCACCGGGGAGCTGTTTTTT
TRBJ1-4,TRBV7-9,-,few,CASASSRGANEKLFF,TGTGCCAGCGCCTCGTCCCGGGGAGCTAATGAAAAACTGTTTTTT